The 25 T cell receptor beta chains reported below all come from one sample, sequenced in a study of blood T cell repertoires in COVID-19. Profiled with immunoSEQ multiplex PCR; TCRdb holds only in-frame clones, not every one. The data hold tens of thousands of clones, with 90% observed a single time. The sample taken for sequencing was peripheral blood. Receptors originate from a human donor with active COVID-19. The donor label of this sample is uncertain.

As DNA, the CDR3 is TGTGCCAGCAGTCCCTCCCTATACTACGAGCAGTACTTC. This translates into CASSPSLYYEQYF. V and J are TRBV27 and TRBJ2-7; D remains ambiguous. This CDR3 region has 13 residues. V lost 5 bases to trimming and J lost 3 bases, with 11 bases between them. CDR1 MNHEY and CDR2 SMNVEV come from the germline V gene (reference sequence).

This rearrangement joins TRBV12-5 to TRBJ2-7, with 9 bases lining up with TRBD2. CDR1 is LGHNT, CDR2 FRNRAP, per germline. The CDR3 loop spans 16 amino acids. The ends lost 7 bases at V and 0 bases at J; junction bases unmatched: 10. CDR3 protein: CASAPSAGGSSYEQYF. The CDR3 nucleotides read TGTGCTAGTGCCCCCTCGGCGGGAGGGAGCTCCTACGAGCAGTACTTC.

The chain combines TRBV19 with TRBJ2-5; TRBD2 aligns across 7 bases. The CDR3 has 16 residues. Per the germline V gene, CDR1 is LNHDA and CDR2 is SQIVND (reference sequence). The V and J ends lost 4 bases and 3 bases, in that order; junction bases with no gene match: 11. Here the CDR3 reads CASSTSRTRREETQYF. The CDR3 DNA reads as TGTGCCAGTAGTACCTCCCGGACTAGAAGAGAAGAGACCCAGTACTTC.

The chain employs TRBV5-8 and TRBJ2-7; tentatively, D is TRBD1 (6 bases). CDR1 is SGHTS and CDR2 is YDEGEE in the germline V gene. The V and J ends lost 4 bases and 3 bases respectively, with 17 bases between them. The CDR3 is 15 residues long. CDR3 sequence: CASSQDRTAIYEQYF. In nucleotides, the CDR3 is TGTGCCAGCAGCCAAGACAGGACGGCAATCTACGAGCAGTACTTC. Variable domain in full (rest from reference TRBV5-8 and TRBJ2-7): EAGVTQSPTHLIKTRGQQATLRCSPISGHTSVYWYQQALGLGLQFLLWYDEGEERNRGNFPPRFSGRQFPNYSSELNVNALELEDSALYLCASSQDRTAIYEQYFGPGTRLTVT.

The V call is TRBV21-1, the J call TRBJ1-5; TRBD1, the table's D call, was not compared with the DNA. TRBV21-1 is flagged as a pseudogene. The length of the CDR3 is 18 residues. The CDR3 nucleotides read TGTGCCAGCAGCAAAGGAGGAAGCAGGGTGAGGGGGAATCAGCCCCAGCATTTT. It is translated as CASSKGGSRVRGNQPQHF.

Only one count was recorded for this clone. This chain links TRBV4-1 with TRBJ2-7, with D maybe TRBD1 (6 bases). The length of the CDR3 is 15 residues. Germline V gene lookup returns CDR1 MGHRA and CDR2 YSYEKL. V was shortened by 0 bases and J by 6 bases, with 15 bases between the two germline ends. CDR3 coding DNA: TGCGCCAGCAGCCAAGACCAACAGGGAAGAGGCGAGCAGTACTTC. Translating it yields CASSQDQQGRGEQYF.

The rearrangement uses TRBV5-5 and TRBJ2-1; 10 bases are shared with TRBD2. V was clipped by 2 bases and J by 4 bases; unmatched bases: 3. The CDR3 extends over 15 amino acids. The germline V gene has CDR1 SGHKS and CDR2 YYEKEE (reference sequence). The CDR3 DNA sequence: TGTGCCAGCAGCTTCCTAGCGGGAGAGTACAATGAGCAGTTCTTC. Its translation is CASSFLAGEYNEQFF.

The CDR3, as DNA: TGTGCCAGCAGTTACGGTGGACTGATGAACACCGGGGAGCTGTTTTTT. This encodes CASSYGGLMNTGELFF. This sequence joins TRBV6-5 and TRBJ2-2; D perhaps matches TRBD2 (5 bases). V was trimmed by 2 bases and J by 1 base, leaving 11 bases between them. The CDR3 is 16 amino acids. Germline loops: CDR1 MNHEY, CDR2 SVGAGI.

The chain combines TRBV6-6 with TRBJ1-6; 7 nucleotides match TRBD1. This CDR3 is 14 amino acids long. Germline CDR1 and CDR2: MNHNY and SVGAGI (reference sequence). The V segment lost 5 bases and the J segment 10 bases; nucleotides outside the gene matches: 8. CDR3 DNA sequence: TGTGCCAGCAGTCCAGGACAGGTTAGCTCACCCCTCCACTTT. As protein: CASSPGQVSSPLHF.

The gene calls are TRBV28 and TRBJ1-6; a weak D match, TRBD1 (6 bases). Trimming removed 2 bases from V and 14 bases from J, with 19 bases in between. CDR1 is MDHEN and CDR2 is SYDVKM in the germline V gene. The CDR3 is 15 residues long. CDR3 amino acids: CASSLPDRPPRSLHF. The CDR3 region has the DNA TGTGCCAGCAGTTTACCAGACAGGCCGCCTAGGTCCCTCCACTTT.

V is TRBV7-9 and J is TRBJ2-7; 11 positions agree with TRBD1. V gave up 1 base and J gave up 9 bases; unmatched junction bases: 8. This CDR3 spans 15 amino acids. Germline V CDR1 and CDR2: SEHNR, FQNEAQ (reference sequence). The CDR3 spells CASSLVGQGAPVQYV. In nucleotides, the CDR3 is TGTGCCAGCAGCTTAGTAGGACAGGGGGCGCCCGTGCAGTACGTC.

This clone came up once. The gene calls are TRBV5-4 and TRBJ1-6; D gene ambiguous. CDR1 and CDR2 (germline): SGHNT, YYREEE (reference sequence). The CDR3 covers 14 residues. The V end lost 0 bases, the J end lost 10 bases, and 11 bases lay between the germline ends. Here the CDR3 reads CASSLDSSQSPLHF. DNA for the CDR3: TGTGCCAGCAGCTTGGACAGTAGTCAATCACCCCTCCACTTT. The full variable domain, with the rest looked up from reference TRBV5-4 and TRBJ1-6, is ETGVTQSPTHLIKTRGQQVTLRCSSQSGHNTVSWYQQALGQGPQFIFQYYREEENGRGNFPPRFSGLQFPNYSSELNVNALELDDSALYLCASSLDSSQSPLHFGNGTRLTVT.

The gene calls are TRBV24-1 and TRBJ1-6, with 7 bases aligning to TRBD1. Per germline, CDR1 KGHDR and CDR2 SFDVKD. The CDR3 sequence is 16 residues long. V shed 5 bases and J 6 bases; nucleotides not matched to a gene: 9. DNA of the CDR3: TGTGCCACCAGTGTACCCGGGACAGCTCTTAATTCACCCCTCCACTTT. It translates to CATSVPGTALNSPLHF.

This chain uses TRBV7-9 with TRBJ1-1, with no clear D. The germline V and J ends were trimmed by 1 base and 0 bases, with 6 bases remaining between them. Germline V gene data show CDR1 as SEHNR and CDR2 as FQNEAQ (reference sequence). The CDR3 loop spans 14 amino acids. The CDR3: CASSLDAVNTEAFF. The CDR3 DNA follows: TGTGCCAGCAGCTTAGACGCGGTGAACACTGAAGCTTTCTTT.

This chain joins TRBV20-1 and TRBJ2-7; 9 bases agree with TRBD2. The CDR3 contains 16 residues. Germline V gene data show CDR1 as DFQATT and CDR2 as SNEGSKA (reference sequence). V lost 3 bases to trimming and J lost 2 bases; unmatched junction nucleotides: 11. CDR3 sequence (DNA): TGCAGTGCTAGTTCTTTGAGGGTAGCGGGAGCCTACGAGCAGTACTTC. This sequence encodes CSASSLRVAGAYEQYF.

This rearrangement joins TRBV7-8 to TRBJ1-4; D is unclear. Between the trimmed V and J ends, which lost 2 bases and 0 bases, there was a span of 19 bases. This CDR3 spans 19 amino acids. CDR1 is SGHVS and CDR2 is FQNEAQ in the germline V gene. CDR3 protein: CASSLISIRRVATNEKLFF. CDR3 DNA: TGTGCCAGCAGCTTAATTAGTATCCGGAGGGTTGCAACTAATGAAAAACTGTTTTTT.

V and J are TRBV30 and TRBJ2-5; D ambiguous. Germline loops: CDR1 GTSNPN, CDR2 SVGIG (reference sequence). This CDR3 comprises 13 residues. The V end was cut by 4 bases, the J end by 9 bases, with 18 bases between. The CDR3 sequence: CAWIPPGPVAQYF. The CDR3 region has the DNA TGTGCCTGGATCCCGCCAGGTCCTGTGGCCCAGTACTTC. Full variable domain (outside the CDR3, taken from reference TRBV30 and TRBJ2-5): SQTIHQWPATLVQPVGSPLSLECTVEGTSNPNLYWYRQAAGRGLQLLFYSVGIGQISSEVPQNLSASRPQDRQFILSSKKLLLSDSGFYLCAWIPPGPVAQYFGPGTRLLVL.

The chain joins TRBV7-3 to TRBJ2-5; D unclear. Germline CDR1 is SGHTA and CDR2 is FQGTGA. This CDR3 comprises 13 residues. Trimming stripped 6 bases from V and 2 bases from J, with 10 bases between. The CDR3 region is CASSSRSQETQYF. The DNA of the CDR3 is TGTGCCAGCAGTTCGCGATCACAAGAGACCCAGTACTTC.

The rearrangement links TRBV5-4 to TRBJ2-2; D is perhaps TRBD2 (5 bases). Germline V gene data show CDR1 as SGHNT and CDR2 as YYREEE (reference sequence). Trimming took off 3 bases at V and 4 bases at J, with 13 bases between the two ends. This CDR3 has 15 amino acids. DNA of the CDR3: TGTGCCAGCAGCTCCCCCGAGGGTAGCACCGGGGAGCTGTTTTTT. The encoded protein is CASSSPEGSTGELFF.

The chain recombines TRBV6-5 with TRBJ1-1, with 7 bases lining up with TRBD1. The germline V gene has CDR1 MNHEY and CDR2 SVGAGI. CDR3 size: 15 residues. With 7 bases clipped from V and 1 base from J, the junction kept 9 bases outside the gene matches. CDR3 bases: TGTGCCAGCAAGCTAAGGGGGCACGAGAACACTGAAGCTTTCTTT. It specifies CASKLRGHENTEAFF.

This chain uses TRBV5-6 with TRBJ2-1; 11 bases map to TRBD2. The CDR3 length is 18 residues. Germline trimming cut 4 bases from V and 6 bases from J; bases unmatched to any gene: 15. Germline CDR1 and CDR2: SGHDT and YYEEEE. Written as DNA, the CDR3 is TGTGCCAGCAGCCTCGGCAGGGGACTAGCGGTTATATCCAATGAGCAGTTCTTC. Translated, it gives CASSLGRGLAVISNEQFF. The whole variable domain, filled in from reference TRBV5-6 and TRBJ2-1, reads DAGVTQSPTHLIKTRGQQVTLRCSPKSGHDTVSWYQQALGQGPQFIFQYYEEEERQRGNFPDRFSGHQFPNYSSELNVNALLLGDSALYLCASSLGRGLAVISNEQFFGPGTRLTVL.

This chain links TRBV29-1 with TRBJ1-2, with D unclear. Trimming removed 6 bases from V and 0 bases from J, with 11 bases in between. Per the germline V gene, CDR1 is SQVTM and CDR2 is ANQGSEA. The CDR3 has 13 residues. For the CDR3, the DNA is TGCAGCGTGGATACCACAGCTAACTATGGCTACACCTTC. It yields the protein CSVDTTANYGYTF.

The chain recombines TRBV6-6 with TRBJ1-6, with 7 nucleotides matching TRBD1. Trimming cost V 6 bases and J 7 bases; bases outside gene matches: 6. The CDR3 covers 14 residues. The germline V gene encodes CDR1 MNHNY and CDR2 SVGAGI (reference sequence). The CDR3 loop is CASRAGQENSPLHF. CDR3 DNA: TGTGCCAGCAGAGCAGGACAGGAGAATTCACCCCTCCACTTT.

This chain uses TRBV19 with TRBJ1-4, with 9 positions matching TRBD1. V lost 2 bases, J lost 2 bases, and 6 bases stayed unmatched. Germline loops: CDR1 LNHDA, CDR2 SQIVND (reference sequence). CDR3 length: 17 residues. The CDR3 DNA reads TGTGCCAGTAGTATAAAGACAGGGGGGCGTACTAATGAAAAACTGTTTTTT. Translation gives CASSIKTGGRTNEKLFF.

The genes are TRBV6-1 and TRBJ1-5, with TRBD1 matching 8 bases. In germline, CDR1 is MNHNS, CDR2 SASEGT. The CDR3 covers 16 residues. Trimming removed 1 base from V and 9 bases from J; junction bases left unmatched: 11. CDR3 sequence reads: CASSEEAGTGFWPQHF. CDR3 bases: TGTGCCAGCAGTGAAGAGGCCGGGACAGGCTTCTGGCCCCAGCATTTT.